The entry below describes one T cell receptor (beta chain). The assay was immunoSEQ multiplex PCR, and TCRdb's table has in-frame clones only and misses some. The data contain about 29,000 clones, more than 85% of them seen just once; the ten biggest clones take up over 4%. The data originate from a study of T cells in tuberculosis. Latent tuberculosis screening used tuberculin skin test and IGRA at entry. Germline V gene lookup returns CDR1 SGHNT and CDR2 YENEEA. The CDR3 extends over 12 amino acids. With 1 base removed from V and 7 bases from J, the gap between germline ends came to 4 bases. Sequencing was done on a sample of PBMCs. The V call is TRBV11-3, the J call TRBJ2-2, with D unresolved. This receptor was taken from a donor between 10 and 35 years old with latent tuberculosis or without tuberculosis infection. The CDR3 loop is CASSLVIGELFF. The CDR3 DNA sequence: TGTGCCAGCAGCTTAGTAATCGGGGAGCTGTTTTTT.